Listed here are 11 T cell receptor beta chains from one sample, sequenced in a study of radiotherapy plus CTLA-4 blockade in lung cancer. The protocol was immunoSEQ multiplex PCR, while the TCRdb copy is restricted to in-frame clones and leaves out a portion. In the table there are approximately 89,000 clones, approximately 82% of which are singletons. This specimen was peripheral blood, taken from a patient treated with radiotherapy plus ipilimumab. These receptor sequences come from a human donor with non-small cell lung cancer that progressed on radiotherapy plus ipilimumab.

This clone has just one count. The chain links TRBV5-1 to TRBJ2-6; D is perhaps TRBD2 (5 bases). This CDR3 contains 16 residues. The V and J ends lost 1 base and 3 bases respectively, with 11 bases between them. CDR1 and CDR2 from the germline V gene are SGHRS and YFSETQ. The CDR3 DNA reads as TGCGCCAGCAGCTTGACGGGGTCTGGTGGGGCCAACGTCCTGACTTTC. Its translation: CASSLTGSGGANVLTF.

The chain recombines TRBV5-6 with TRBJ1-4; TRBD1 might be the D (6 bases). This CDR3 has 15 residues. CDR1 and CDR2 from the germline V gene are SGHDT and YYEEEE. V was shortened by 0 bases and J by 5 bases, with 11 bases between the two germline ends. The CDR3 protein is CASSLGQGRNEKLFF. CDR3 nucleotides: TGTGCCAGCAGCTTGGGTCAGGGGCGGAATGAAAAACTGTTTTTT. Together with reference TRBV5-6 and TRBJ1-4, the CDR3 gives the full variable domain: DAGVTQSPTHLIKTRGQQVTLRCSPKSGHDTVSWYQQALGQGPQFIFQYYEEEERQRGNFPDRFSGHQFPNYSSELNVNALLLGDSALYLCASSLGQGRNEKLFFGSGTQLSVL.

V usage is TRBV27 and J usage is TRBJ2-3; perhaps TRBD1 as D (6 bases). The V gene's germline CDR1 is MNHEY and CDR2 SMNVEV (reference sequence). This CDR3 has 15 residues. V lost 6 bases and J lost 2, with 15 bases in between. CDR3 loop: CASRREGVSTDTQYF. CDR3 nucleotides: TGTGCCAGCAGAAGAGAGGGGGTCTCCACAGATACGCAGTATTTT.

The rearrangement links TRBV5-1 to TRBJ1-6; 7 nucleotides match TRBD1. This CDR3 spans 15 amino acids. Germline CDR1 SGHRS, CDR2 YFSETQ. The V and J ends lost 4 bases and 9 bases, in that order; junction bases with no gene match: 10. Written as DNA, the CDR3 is TGCGCCAGCAGCGATTCGACAGGGAGGGTTTCACCCCTCCACTTT. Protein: CASSDSTGRVSPLHF.

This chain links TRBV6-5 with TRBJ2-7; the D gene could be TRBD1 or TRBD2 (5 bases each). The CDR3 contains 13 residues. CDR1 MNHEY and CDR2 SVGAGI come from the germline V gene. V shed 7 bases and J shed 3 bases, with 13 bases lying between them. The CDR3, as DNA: TGTGCCAGCACGCCGGGGACGGACTACGAGCAGTACTTC. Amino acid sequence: CASTPGTDYEQYF.

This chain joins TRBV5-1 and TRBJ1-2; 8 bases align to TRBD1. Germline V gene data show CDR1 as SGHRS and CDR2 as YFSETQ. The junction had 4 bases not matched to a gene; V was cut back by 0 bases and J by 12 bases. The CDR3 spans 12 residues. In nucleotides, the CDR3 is TGCGCCAGCAGCTTGGCCCAGGGGGCCCACACCTTC. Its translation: CASSLAQGAHTF. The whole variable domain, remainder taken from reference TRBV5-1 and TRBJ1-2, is KAGVTQTPRYLIKTRGQQVTLSCSPISGHRSVSWYQQTPGQGLQFLFEYFSETQRNKGNFPGRFSGRQFSNSRSEMNVSTLELGDSALYLCASSLAQGAHTFGSGTRLTVV.

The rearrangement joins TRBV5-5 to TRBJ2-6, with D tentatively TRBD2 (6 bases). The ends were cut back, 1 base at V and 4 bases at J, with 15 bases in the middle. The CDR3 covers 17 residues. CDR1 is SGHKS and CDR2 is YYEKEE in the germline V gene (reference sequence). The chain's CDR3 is CASSLFLGLSGANVLTF. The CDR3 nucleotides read TGTGCCAGCAGCTTGTTTCTGGGACTCTCCGGGGCCAACGTCCTGACTTTC.

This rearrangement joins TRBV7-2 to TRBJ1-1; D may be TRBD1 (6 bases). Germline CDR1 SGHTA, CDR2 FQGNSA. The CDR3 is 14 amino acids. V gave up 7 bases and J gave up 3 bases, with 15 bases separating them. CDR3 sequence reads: CASKRGRGDTEAFF. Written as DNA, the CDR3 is TGTGCCAGCAAACGGGGGCGCGGGGACACTGAAGCTTTCTTT. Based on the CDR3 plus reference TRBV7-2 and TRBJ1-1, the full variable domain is GAGVSQSPSNKVTEKGKDVELRCDPISGHTALYWYRQSLGQGLEFLIYFQGNSAPDKSGLPSDRFSAERTGGSVSTLTIQRTQQEDSAVYLCASKRGRGDTEAFFGQGTRLTVV.

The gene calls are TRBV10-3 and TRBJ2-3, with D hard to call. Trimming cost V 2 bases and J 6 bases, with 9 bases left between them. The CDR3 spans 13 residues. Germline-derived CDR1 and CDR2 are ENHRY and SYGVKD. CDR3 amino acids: CAISEDQRDTQYF. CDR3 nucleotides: TGTGCCATCAGTGAGGACCAAAGGGATACGCAGTATTTT.

CDR3 DNA: TGCGCCAGCAGCCAAGTTGGTTCGGATACGCAGTATTTT. It is translated as CASSQVGSDTQYF. This chain connects TRBV4-1 to TRBJ2-3; D unresolved. There are 13 residues in the CDR3. CDR1 is MGHRA, CDR2 YSYEKL, per germline. V was clipped by 1 base and J by 6 bases, with 8 bases between them.

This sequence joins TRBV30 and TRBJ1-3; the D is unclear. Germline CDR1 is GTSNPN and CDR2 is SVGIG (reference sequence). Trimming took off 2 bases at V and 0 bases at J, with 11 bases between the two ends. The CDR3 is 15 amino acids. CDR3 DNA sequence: TGTGCCTGGAGTTCGGGCTCCTACTCTGGAAACACCATATATTTT. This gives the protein CAWSSGSYSGNTIYF.